The present TCR beta chain was sequenced within a study of human T cells and chemical hapten exposure. The V gene's germline CDR1 is LGHNA and CDR2 YSLEER. Trimming removed 0 bases from V and 6 bases from J, with 15 bases in between. The CDR3 is 15 amino acids. Only a few counts were recorded for this clonotype. TCRdb used MiXCR to reprocess the RACE reads, holding one entry per CDR3 protein. The sample consists of 330,000 or so distinct CDR3 sequences, about 6% of them appearing once. Time point here: patch test 2, 6 weeks after DPC sensitization. This sample's treatment: therapeutic diphenylcyclopropenone sensitization with weekly scalp DPC. Patches went on only after blood had been drawn each time.

The genes are TRBV4-3 and TRBJ2-7; D unresolved. The clonotype comes from a woman in her late teens or twenties with alopecia areata. Some clones in this sample may be carry-over from other donors' samples. Sample: whole blood, taken in connection with sensitization to the hapten diphenylcyclopropenone (DPC). The CDR3 loop reads CASSQDERPSAEQYF. In nucleotides, the CDR3 is TGCGCCAGCAGCCAAGATGAGCGCCCAAGCGCCGAGCAGTACTTC.